This T cell receptor (beta chain) was retrieved from a study of OX40 agonist ivuxolimab in advanced cancers. Study-level findings and limits: Nonresponders included some who also had low normalized T-cell clonal expansion.

The germline V and J ends were trimmed by 6 bases and 5 bases, with 11 bases remaining between them. In germline, CDR1 is SGHTA, CDR2 FQGTGA. This CDR3 is built from 13 residues. This clone has a single count. Its antigen remains unknown. The data were produced by immunoSEQ multiplex PCR, yet TCRdb's version contains in-frame clones alone and is incomplete. The sample has more than 20,000 clones, roughly three quarters seen once. The source material was CD4+ or CD8+ T cells sorted from blood, sampled in a trial of the OX40 agonist ivuxolimab. The rearrangement links TRBV7-3 to TRBJ2-1, with D possibly matching TRBD1 (6 bases). The clonotype originates from an adult with an advanced solid tumor such as melanoma, head and neck, liver or kidney cancer. CDR3 region: CASRAGTNNEQFF. In nucleotides, the CDR3 is TGTGCCAGCAGGGCAGGGACAAACAATGAGCAGTTCTTC.